The source of this T cell receptor (beta chain) is a study of T cells in Graves' hyperthyroidism and ophthalmopathy. V gave up 2 bases and J gave up 0 bases, with 7 bases separating them. The CDR3 spans 14 residues. CDR1 is MGHRA and CDR2 is YSYEKL in the germline V gene. Template material for amplifying TCR beta CDR3 regions consisted of RNA transcripts. HTBI primers were used for first-round RT-PCR of the TCR CDR3. MiXCR, run by TCRdb on the multiplex PCR reads, gives a single entry per CDR3 protein. The sample includes about 320,000 distinct CDR3 sequences, around a sixth of them seen just once. Sequenced material: blood. The sequence was obtained from a man aged 25-40 years with Graves' hyperthyroidism. The gene calls are TRBV4-1 and TRBJ1-1, with D unclear. CDR3 amino acids: CASSQRVLNTEAFF. The CDR3, as DNA: TGCGCCAGCAGCCAACGGGTCTTGAACACTGAAGCTTTCTTT.